The rows below give T cell receptor beta chains drawn from one sample of a study of T-cell reconstitution after alpha-beta-depleted transplantation in children. TCRdb analysed the PCR reads with MiXCR anew, one entry per CDR3 protein. The profile shows about half a million distinct CDR3 sequences, about an eighth of them singletons. Sequences were derived from PBMCs from the stem cell graft donor, sampled from the stem cell graft. These receptors came from a human donor who donated a stem cell graft to a child with combined immunodeficiency. Each CDR3 is given with its conserved first and last residue. Fields, in order: D gene, CDR3 length, V gene, clone size, J gene, CDR3 protein, CDR3 DNA. A D gene is named only where the DNA matches it firmly. Where a row states a size, it is once, few, many or the class of an expanded clone; other rows omit it.

>TRBD1|16|TRBV12-3/TRBV12-4|few|TRBJ2-7
CASSLGTGTLVYEQYF
TGTGCCAGCAGTTTAGGGACAGGGACCCTTGTCTACGAGCAGTACTTC
>TRBD1|14|TRBV24-1|NA|TRBJ2-7
CATSEDRGTYEQYF
TGTGCCACCAGTGAGGACAGGGGAACCTACGAGCAGTACTTC
>NA|15|TRBV6-1|NA|TRBJ2-7
CASSEALYYLHEQYF
TGTGCCAGCAGTGAAGCGCTTTACTACCTCCACGAGCAGTACTTC
>NA|15|TRBV14|NA|TRBJ2-7
CASSQVGGLGYEQYF
TGTGCCAGCAGCCAAGTAGGGGGATTAGGCTACGAGCAGTACTTC
>NA|17|TRBV5-1|NA|TRBJ2-2
CASSWPPGHYSTGELFF
TGCGCCAGCAGCTGGCCCCCGGGACACTACAGCACCGGGGAGCTGTTTTTT
>TRBD1|15|TRBV11-2|few|TRBJ1-2
CASSLGGDRGYGYTF
TGTGCCAGCAGCTTAGGGGGGGACAGGGGCTATGGCTACACCTTC
>NA|16|TRBV7-2|few|TRBJ2-3
CASSLGGGRVTDTQYF
TGTGCCAGCAGCTTAGGGGGGGGGCGAGTCACAGATACGCAGTATTTT
>NA|16|TRBV7-9|few|TRBJ1-4
CASSPRDWGGNEKLFF
TGTGCCAGCAGCCCGCGTGATTGGGGGGGGAATGAAAAACTGTTTTTT
>NA|16|TRBV6-2/TRBV6-3|NA|TRBJ2-1
CASSLVLPGDLDEQFF
TGTGCCAGCAGCCTAGTTCTTCCAGGGGATCTCGATGAGCAGTTCTTC
>NA|16|TRBV15|many|TRBJ2-1
CATSREYIGAYNEQFF
TGTGCCACCAGCAGAGAATATATAGGAGCCTACAATGAGCAGTTCTTC
>NA|14|TRBV4-2|many|TRBJ2-7
CASSQVAGFGGQYF
TGTGCCAGCAGCCAAGTGGCTGGTTTCGGTGGGCAGTACTTC
>NA|17|TRBV5-1|NA|TRBJ2-1
CASSLDPGSSAYNEQFF
TGCGCCAGCAGCTTGGACCCGGGGTCCTCCGCCTACAATGAGCAGTTCTTC
>TRBD2|17|TRBV6-2/TRBV6-3|NA|TRBJ2-7
CASSYSLAGGPAYEQYF
TGTGCCAGCAGTTACTCCCTAGCGGGGGGACCCGCCTACGAGCAGTACTTC
>NA|12|TRBV12-3/TRBV12-4|many|TRBJ2-5
CASSPLGETQYF
TGTGCCAGCAGCCCTCTCGGAGAGACCCAGTACTTC
>TRBD1|18|TRBV6-1|many|TRBJ2-5
CASSPEVGQADLQETQYF
TGTGCCAGCAGTCCCGAGGTCGGACAGGCCGACCTCCAAGAGACCCAGTACTTC
>NA|12|TRBV29-1|many|TRBJ2-2
CSVRGSAGELFF
TGCAGCGTCCGCGGCTCCGCCGGGGAGCTGTTTTTT
>NA|18|TRBV3-1|NA|TRBJ2-5
CASSQVVLRGEAQETQYF
TGTGCCAGCAGCCAAGTAGTGCTTAGGGGGGAGGCCCAAGAGACCCAGTACTTC
>TRBD1|14|TRBV9|many|TRBJ2-7
CASSVESGGNEQYF
TGTGCCAGCAGCGTAGAGTCAGGGGGCAACGAGCAGTACTTC
>NA|14|TRBV9|few|TRBJ2-7
CASSPAGRSYEQYF
TGTGCCAGCAGCCCCGCCGGACGGTCCTACGAGCAGTACTTC
>NA|16|TRBV5-6|few|TRBJ1-3
CASSFAGRYSGNTIYF
TGTGCCAGCAGCTTTGCAGGGAGGTATTCTGGAAACACCATATATTTT
>TRBD2|16|TRBV12-3/TRBV12-4|few|TRBJ2-1
CASSSPGLAIYNEQFF
TGTGCCAGCAGCTCACCGGGACTAGCGATCTACAATGAGCAGTTCTTC
>NA|14|TRBV7-9|NA|TRBJ2-1
CASSTATDYNEQFF
TGTGCCAGCAGCACGGCAACCGACTACAATGAGCAGTTCTTC
>NA|14|TRBV7-9|few|TRBJ2-5
CASSLGPDQETQYF
TGTGCCAGCAGCTTAGGGCCAGACCAAGAGACCCAGTACTTC
>TRBD1|11|TRBV20-1|NA|TRBJ2-7
CSAKTGVEQYF
TGCAGTGCCAAGACAGGGGTTGAGCAGTACTTC
>NA|13|TRBV11-1|NA|TRBJ2-1
CASSWQSYNEQFF
TGTGCCAGCAGCTGGCAGAGCTACAATGAGCAGTTCTTC
>NA|12|TRBV7-9|many|TRBJ2-1
CASSHTGNEQFF
TGTGCCAGCAGCCATACAGGGAATGAGCAGTTCTTC
>NA|15|TRBV9|NA|TRBJ1-6
CASSVTSSYNSPLHF
TGTGCCAGCAGCGTAACTAGCTCCTATAATTCACCCCTCCACTTT
>NA|17|TRBV29-1|NA|TRBJ2-2
CSAVAPPQGPNTGELFF
TGCAGCGCCGTTGCCCCCCCCCAGGGGCCGAACACCGGGGAGCTGTTTTTT
>TRBD2|16|TRBV10-3|few|TRBJ2-5
CAISDAGLAVLETQYF
TGTGCCATCAGTGATGCGGGACTAGCGGTTTTAGAGACCCAGTACTTC
>NA|17|TRBV12-5|many|TRBJ1-1
CASGLSIDSAMNTEAFF
TGTGCTAGTGGTTTGTCAATTGACAGCGCCATGAACACTGAAGCTTTCTTT
>NA|14|TRBV20-1|many|TRBJ2-2
CSARAEGDTGELFF
TGCAGTGCTAGAGCGGAGGGGGACACCGGGGAGCTGTTTTTT
>NA|13|TRBV29-1|many|TRBJ2-7
CSVVGILTYEQYF
TGCAGCGTTGTAGGCATCCTCACCTACGAGCAGTACTTC
>TRBD2|16|TRBV20-1|many|TRBJ2-1
CSADPGLAASYNEQFF
TGCAGTGCTGATCCGGGACTAGCGGCCTCCTACAATGAGCAGTTCTTC
>TRBD1|17|TRBV12-3/TRBV12-4|NA|TRBJ2-3
CASSLPGTGEVEDAQYF
TGTGCCAGCAGTTTACCCGGGACAGGGGAAGTTGAAGATGCGCAGTATTTT
>TRBD1|14|TRBV12-3/TRBV12-4|NA|TRBJ1-6
CASRPGQGASPLHF
TGTGCCAGCAGGCCGGGACAGGGGGCCTCACCCCTCCACTTT
>NA|13|TRBV20-1|few|TRBJ2-7
CSASSQGGYEQYF
TGCAGTGCTAGTTCCCAGGGGGGCTACGAGCAGTACTTC
>TRBD1|18|TRBV27|many|TRBJ2-3
CASSSGTGSTAYTDTQYF
TGTGCCAGCAGTTCCGGGACAGGGAGCACCGCTTACACAGATACGCAGTATTTT
>NA|14|TRBV12-3/TRBV12-4|NA|TRBJ2-7
CASSLAGALYEQYF
TGTGCCAGCAGTTTAGCGGGAGCTTTATACGAGCAGTACTTC
>NA|24|TRBV28|few|TRBJ2-3
CASSFMSTGRGLILPRRLADTQYF
TGTGCCAGCAGTTTCATGTCAACCGGTAGGGGACTTATCCTCCCACGACGCCTCGCAGATACGCAGTATTTT
>TRBD2|17|TRBV4-3|many|TRBJ2-1
CASSQVQTSGGIHEQFF
TGCGCCAGCAGCCAAGTGCAGACTAGCGGGGGGATACATGAGCAGTTCTTC
>TRBD1|14|TRBV30|NA|TRBJ2-2
CAWHRGQDAGELFF
TGTGCCTGGCACAGGGGGCAGGACGCCGGGGAGCTGTTTTTT
>NA|14|TRBV9|few|TRBJ2-7
CASSVEAGYGEQYF
TGTGCCAGCAGCGTAGAGGCAGGGTACGGGGAGCAGTACTTC
>TRBD1|15|TRBV12-3/TRBV12-4|many|TRBJ2-1
CASSLRQGAGNEQFF
TGTGCCAGCAGTTTACGGCAGGGGGCGGGAAATGAGCAGTTCTTC
>NA|14|TRBV29-1|NA|TRBJ2-4
CSVVGDLAKNIQYF
TGCAGCGTTGTCGGCGATCTAGCCAAAAACATTCAGTACTTC
>NA|12|TRBV20-1|NA|TRBJ2-3
CSAITPPDTQYF
TGCAGTGCTATTACTCCCCCAGATACGCAGTATTTT
>NA|16|TRBV15|many|TRBJ1-1
CATSRDLRQPNTEAFF
TGTGCCACCAGCAGAGATCTGCGACAGCCGAACACTGAAGCTTTCTTT
>TRBD1|18|TRBV7-4|few|TRBJ2-7
CASSLEGVGQGGSYEQYF
TGTGCCAGCAGCTTAGAAGGGGTAGGACAGGGCGGCTCCTACGAGCAGTACTTC
>NA|17|TRBV20-1|few|TRBJ1-3
CSAAQELSLGAGNTIYF
TGCAGTGCTGCCCAAGAGCTATCTCTTGGGGCTGGAAACACCATATATTTT
>NA|15|TRBV4-3|NA|TRBJ1-3
CASSQDFPGGNTIYF
TGCGCCAGCAGCCAAGATTTTCCAGGGGGAAACACCATATATTTT
>TRBD1|14|TRBV29-1|many|TRBJ2-7
CSVERTGGEYEQYF
TGCAGCGTTGAACGGACAGGGGGCGAGTACGAGCAGTACTTC
>NA|15|TRBV11-2|many|TRBJ2-4
CASRRPGTAKNIQYF
TGTGCCAGCAGGCGGCCGGGGACAGCCAAAAACATTCAGTACTTC
>TRBD1|13|TRBV20-1|NA|TRBJ2-7
CSARGTGTYEQYF
TGCAGTGCTAGAGGGACAGGGACCTACGAGCAGTACTTC
>TRBD1|15|TRBV7-2|NA|TRBJ2-3
CASSFGDRRSDTQYF
TGTGCCAGCAGCTTTGGGGACAGAAGATCAGATACGCAGTATTTT
>NA|14|TRBV5-1|many|TRBJ2-1
CASSFSSTYNEQFF
TGCGCCAGCAGCTTTTCTAGTACCTACAATGAGCAGTTCTTC
>NA|13|TRBV5-1|NA|TRBJ1-1
CASSLDKSTEAFF
TGCGCCAGCAGCCTGGACAAGAGCACTGAAGCTTTCTTT
>NA|15|TRBV24-1|few|TRBJ2-1
CATEDSKGVYNEQFF
TGTGCCACAGAGGACAGCAAAGGAGTCTACAATGAGCAGTTCTTC
>NA|15|TRBV12-3/TRBV12-4|many|TRBJ2-7
CASSLLDRPPPEQYF
TGTGCCAGCAGTTTGTTGGACAGACCTCCTCCCGAGCAGTACTTC